Listed below are T cell receptor beta chains from one sample, sequenced in a study of T cells in Graves' hyperthyroidism and ophthalmopathy. MiXCR, run by TCRdb on the multiplex PCR reads, gives a single entry per CDR3 protein. The repertoire holds 700,000 to 850,000 distinct CDR3 sequences, with roughly a third as singletons. The sequencing sample was made of blood. These receptor sequences come from a middle-aged woman with Graves' hyperthyroidism. CDR3s leave out the opening cysteine and the closing phenylalanine or tryptophan. The size field is filled for only some rows; it gives once, few, many or a size class.

size: few
V: TRBV29-1
J: TRBJ2-7
CDR3: SVERVGSNEQY

size: -
V: TRBV15
J: TRBJ2-1
CDR3: ATSDASGIWNEQF

size: many
V: TRBV7-2
J: TRBJ1-5
CDR3: ASSLVASGNQPQH

size: -
V: TRBV7-2
J: TRBJ1-5
CDR3: ASSLAGAGRRETQH

size: -
V: TRBV10-3
J: TRBJ2-6
CDR3: ASSYSGGGGANVLT

size: many
V: TRBV6-6
J: TRBJ2-7
CDR3: ASSYAGTAYEQY

size: -
V: TRBV5-4
J: TRBJ2-7
CDR3: ASSLLAGGGSGQY

size: -
V: TRBV6-1
J: TRBJ1-1
CDR3: ASSDDRGKAF

size: -
V: TRBV25-1
J: TRBJ1-6
CDR3: ASSAAGQNNSPLH

size: -
V: TRBV7-7
J: TRBJ2-2
CDR3: ASSLSTGGTGELF

size: many
V: TRBV12-3/TRBV12-4
J: TRBJ1-2
CDR3: ASRAIYGYT

size: many
V: TRBV7-9
J: TRBJ1-2
CDR3: ASSLGEGRHSYT

size: few
V: TRBV28
J: TRBJ1-4
CDR3: ASSPPSGGNEKLF

size: few
V: TRBV12-3/TRBV12-4
J: TRBJ2-5
CDR3: ASSRGGQGQETQY

size: many
V: TRBV29-1
J: TRBJ1-5
CDR3: SARDQNQPQH

size: few
V: TRBV5-1
J: TRBJ1-1
CDR3: AASFSSLTDPEAF

size: many
V: TRBV29-1
J: TRBJ1-1
CDR3: SGGQTNTEAF

size: -
V: TRBV29-1
J: TRBJ1-1
CDR3: RLLGGPNTEAF

size: many
V: TRBV10-3
J: TRBJ2-2
CDR3: AISEKVNTGELF

size: -
V: TRBV29-1
J: TRBJ2-7
CDR3: SVSGIKGYEQY

size: -
V: TRBV7-9
J: -
CDR3: ASSPDRGQSYEQY

size: -
V: TRBV29-1
J: TRBJ1-4
CDR3: SGPGTLNEKLF

size: -
V: TRBV7-2
J: TRBJ2-7
CDR3: ASSSGTGTGYEQY

size: many
V: TRBV7-9
J: TRBJ1-1
CDR3: ASTLSGDTEAF

size: few
V: TRBV15
J: TRBJ1-4
CDR3: ATSFSQISTNEKLF

size: many
V: TRBV2
J: TRBJ1-4
CDR3: ASATGVNEKLF